This TCR beta chain was sequenced in a study of blood T cell repertoires in COVID-19. Study in general: Sites across the United States, Italy and Spain contributed samples from acute and convalescent COVID-19. Nucleic acid was either cDNA or gDNA, and it came from T cells, B-cell-depleted T cells, or PBMCs.

Authors' analysis steps: Estimation of nucleated cell counts was performed using reference gene primer amplification. The repertoire was sequenced with immunoSEQ multiplex PCR; TCRdb's copy has only in-frame clones and lacks some. The V and J calls and the clone size are those of that table, but D and trimming were determined from the DNA. The sample comprises more than 80,000 clones, approximately 84% of which are singletons, and more than 13% rests with the top ten. With 6 bases removed from V and 1 base from J, the gap between germline ends came to 14 bases. There are 15 residues in the CDR3. Germline V gives CDR1 MNHEY, CDR2 SVGAGI.

Material for sequencing was peripheral blood. The sequence was obtained from an older woman with acute or convalescent COVID-19. The chain links TRBV6-5 to TRBJ2-3, with a weak D call TRBD2 (6 bases). The CDR3 reads CASRLSGARTDTQYF. The CDR3 bases are TGTGCCAGCAGACTTAGCGGTGCCCGCACAGATACGCAGTATTTT.